The rows below give T cell receptor beta chains drawn from one sample of a study of cytomegalovirus exposure and HLA in healthy donors. The table came from immunoSEQ multiplex PCR; TCRdb's copy has only in-frame clones and leaves some out. The sample records approximately 160,000 clones, 75% being singletons. Sample: PBMCs. Receptors were obtained from a woman between 45 and 65 years old in good health and CMV-seropositive. CDR3s include the opening cysteine and the closing phenylalanine or tryptophan. A D gene is named only where the DNA matches it firmly. Size is stated for part of the rows, as once, few or many counts, or as a class when the clone is expanded.

abundance	v_gene	len	j_gene	d_gene	CDR3nt	CDR3aa
once	TRBV5-1	15	TRBJ2-7	TRBD1	TGCGCCAGCAGCGCAACAGGGGGAAGGGGCAACGAGCAGTACTTC	CASSATGGRGNEQYF
NA	TRBV6-1	14	TRBJ1-2	NA	TGTGCCAGCAGTACAATACAGGGATCCTATGGCTACACCTTC	CASSTIQGSYGYTF
NA	TRBV6-5	13	TRBJ1-1	TRBD1	TGTGCCAGCACCGAGGGACAGTACACTGAAGCTTTCTTT	CASTEGQYTEAFF
NA	TRBV9	13	TRBJ1-2	TRBD1	TGTGCCAGCAGTGCGGACAGGGCGGGTGGCTACACCTTC	CASSADRAGGYTF
once	TRBV5-1	15	TRBJ2-1	TRBD1	TGCGCCAGCAGCTTGTACGCGGACAGGGGGTATGAGCAGTTCTTC	CASSLYADRGYEQFF
few	TRBV7-9	14	TRBJ1-2	TRBD1	TGTTCCAGCAGCTTAGTTGGGACAGAGTATGGCTACACCTTC	CSSSLVGTEYGYTF
NA	TRBV27	15	TRBJ1-5	NA	TGTGCCAGCAGTTTCGGGGGGCATGGCAATCAGCCCCAGCATTTT	CASSFGGHGNQPQHF
NA	TRBV5-6	16	TRBJ2-7	NA	TGTGCCAGCAGCTTGGAAGAAAGGGAGTTCGCCTACGAGCAGTACTTC	CASSLEEREFAYEQYF
NA	TRBV5-4	15	TRBJ1-2	TRBD1	TGTGCCAGCAGCGGGGGACAGGGCGCTTACTATGGCTACACCTTC	CASSGGQGAYYGYTF
NA	TRBV27	15	TRBJ1-2	NA	TGTGCCAGCAGTTTATCCCCCAGGTTAGATAATGGCTACACCTTC	CASSLSPRLDNGYTF
NA	TRBV7-2	15	TRBJ1-1	NA	TGTGCCAGCAGCTTAAGGGGCCAGGCGAACACTGAAGCTTTCTTT	CASSLRGQANTEAFF
NA	TRBV5-4	15	TRBJ1-2	NA	TGTGCCAGCAGCTTGATCGGAGGGGCGTACCTTGGCTACACCTTC	CASSLIGGAYLGYTF
NA	TRBV29-1	14	TRBJ1-1	TRBD1	TGCAGCGTTGAAGGGACAGGCATTGGCACTGAAGCTTTCTTT	CSVEGTGIGTEAFF
NA	TRBV5-4	14	TRBJ2-7	NA	TGTGCCAGCAGTTTTGACGGACTATCCTACGAGCAGTACTTC	CASSFDGLSYEQYF
few	TRBV5-6	13	TRBJ1-4	TRBD1	TGTGCCAGCAGCCCAACAGGGGACGAAAAACTGTTTTTT	CASSPTGDEKLFF
NA	TRBV16	17	TRBJ2-2	NA	TGTGCCAGCAGCCAATCGGTACTAGGGTGGAACACCGGGGAGCTGTTTTTT	CASSQSVLGWNTGELFF
NA	TRBV5-4	15	TRBJ1-6	NA	TGTGCCAGCAGACCTGGGGGGGTAGGTAATTCACCCCTCCACTTT	CASRPGGVGNSPLHF
NA	TRBV5-8	14	TRBJ2-2	TRBD1	TGTGCCAGCAGCAAGAGGACAGGGGCCGGGGAGCTGTTTTTT	CASSKRTGAGELFF
NA	TRBV11-2	16	TRBJ2-7	NA	TGTGCCAGCAGCTTAGTGGGCCAGGGAGGGGGCTACGAGCAGTACTTC	CASSLVGQGGGYEQYF
NA	TRBV14	13	TRBJ1-5	NA	TGTGCCAGCAGCCACAATAGCAATCAGCCCCAGCATTTT	CASSHNSNQPQHF
NA	TRBV2	19	TRBJ1-5	NA	TGTGCCAGCAGTGAACTCGCGCCGGGAGCGCGTCCGGCGCATCAGCCCCAGCATTTT	CASSELAPGARPAHQPQHF
NA	TRBV5-1	15	TRBJ1-1	NA	TGCGCCAGCAGCTTGTCCGGACAGTTGAACACTGAAGCTTTCTTT	CASSLSGQLNTEAFF
NA	TRBV5-5	16	TRBJ1-1	NA	TGTGCCAGCAGCACCGGGAGGGGGGGCTCCAACACTGAAGCTTTCTTT	CASSTGRGGSNTEAFF
NA	TRBV12-5	13	TRBJ2-4	NA	TGTGCTAGTGGTTTGACAGGGCGGGACATTCAGTACTTC	CASGLTGRDIQYF
once	TRBV18	14	TRBJ1-5	NA	TGTGCCAGCTCAATGGGGGGGCCACCGAATCCCCAGCATTTT	CASSMGGPPNPQHF
NA	TRBV5-1	16	TRBJ2-1	TRBD2	TGCGCCAGCAGCTTAGCGGGGGGAAGCTCCTACAATGAGCAGTTCTTC	CASSLAGGSSYNEQFF
NA	TRBV5-1	14	TRBJ2-5	NA	TGCGCCAGCAGCTTGGTTGCGGTTCAAGAGACCCAGTACTTC	CASSLVAVQETQYF
few	TRBV6-1	15	TRBJ2-3	TRBD2	TGTGCCAGCAGTGATACGGGGGGAAGCACAGATACGCAGTATTTT	CASSDTGGSTDTQYF
NA	TRBV2	17	TRBJ2-4	TRBD1	TGTGCCAGCAGCCCCTGGAAGGACAGGGTGAGCGAAAACATTCAGTACTTC	CASSPWKDRVSENIQYF
NA	TRBV19	12	TRBJ1-5	NA	TGTGCCAGTAATAGGGGTGGTCAGCCCCAGCATTTT	CASNRGGQPQHF
NA	TRBV7-9	12	TRBJ2-3	NA	TGTGCCAGCCTAGACCCCACAGATACGCAGTATTTT	CASLDPTDTQYF
few	TRBV25-1	14	TRBJ2-1	NA	TGTGCCAGCAGTGTTCAGGGCTCCTACAATGAGCAGTTCTTC	CASSVQGSYNEQFF
NA	TRBV6-5	13	TRBJ2-3	NA	TGTGCCAGCAGCCGCCAGGGTCCCGATACGCAGTATTTT	CASSRQGPDTQYF
NA	TRBV7-9	15	TRBJ1-5	NA	TGTGCCAGCAGCGGCATGGACAGCAGCAATCAGCCCCAGCATTTT	CASSGMDSSNQPQHF
NA	TRBV14	14	TRBJ1-1	NA	TGTGCCAGCAGCCCTTACGGGGTGAACACTGAAGCTTTCTTT	CASSPYGVNTEAFF
NA	TRBV12-5	14	TRBJ1-6	NA	TGTGCTAGGCCCCCAGGGGCGCAAAATTCACCCCTCCACTTT	CARPPGAQNSPLHF
NA	TRBV29-1	14	TRBJ1-3	TRBD1	TGCAGCGTAGACAGGGGGCCTTGGGGAAACACCATATATTTT	CSVDRGPWGNTIYF
NA	TRBV2	15	TRBJ2-4	NA	TGTGCCAGCAGTGTGGAGGGAACCCCCAAAAACATTCAGTACTTC	CASSVEGTPKNIQYF
NA	TRBV5-4	15	TRBJ1-2	NA	TGTGCCAGCGGGTTCAGAGACCTAGTACGGGGTGGCTACACCTTC	CASGFRDLVRGGYTF
NA	TRBV12-5	15	TRBJ1-1	TRBD1	TGTGCTAGTGGTTTGGGGACAGGGGAGAACACTGAAGCTTTCTTT	CASGLGTGENTEAFF
NA	TRBV6-5	12	TRBJ1-2	NA	TGTGCCAGCAGCCGGACGGACTGTGGCTACACCTTC	CASSRTDCGYTF
few	TRBV2	13	TRBJ2-7	NA	TGTGCCAGCAGTGAAGACAGTACCTACGAGCAGTACTTC	CASSEDSTYEQYF
NA	TRBV11-1	15	TRBJ1-1	NA	TGTGCCAGCAGCCGTGGGGGGGGTGTGTGGAGTGAAGCTTTCTTT	CASSRGGGVWSEAFF
NA	TRBV13	15	TRBJ1-4	TRBD1	TGTGCCAGCAGCAAACAACAGGGGGCGGGAGAAAAACTGTTTTTT	CASSKQQGAGEKLFF
NA	TRBV20-1	11	TRBJ2-1	TRBD1	TGCAGTGCTGTTAGACAGGGCGAGCAGTTCTTC	CSAVRQGEQFF
NA	TRBV27	15	TRBJ1-2	NA	TGTGCCAGCAGTTCTCGGGAAGAAAGGCGACGTGGCTACACCTTC	CASSSREERRRGYTF
NA	TRBV6-1	13	TRBJ2-7	NA	TGTGCCAGCAAGGGGGTAGCCCGTGACGAGCAGTACTTC	CASKGVARDEQYF
NA	TRBV5-1	13	TRBJ1-1	NA	TGCGCCAGCAGCTTGGGGACATCATCTGAAGCTTTCTTT	CASSLGTSSEAFF